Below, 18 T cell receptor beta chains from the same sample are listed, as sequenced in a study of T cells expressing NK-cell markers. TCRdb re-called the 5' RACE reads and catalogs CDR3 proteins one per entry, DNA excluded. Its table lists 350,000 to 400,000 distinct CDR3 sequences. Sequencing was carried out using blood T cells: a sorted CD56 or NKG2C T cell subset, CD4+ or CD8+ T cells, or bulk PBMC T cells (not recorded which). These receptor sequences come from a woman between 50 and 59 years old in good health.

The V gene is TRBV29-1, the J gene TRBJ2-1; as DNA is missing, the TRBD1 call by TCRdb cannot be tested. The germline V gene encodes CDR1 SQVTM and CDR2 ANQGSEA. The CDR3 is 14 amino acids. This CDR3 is CSVEEDLGDNEQFF.

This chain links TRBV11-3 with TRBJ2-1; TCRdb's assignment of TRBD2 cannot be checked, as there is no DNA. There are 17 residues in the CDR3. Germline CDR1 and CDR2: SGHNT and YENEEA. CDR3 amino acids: CASSLDRGLAGINEQFF.

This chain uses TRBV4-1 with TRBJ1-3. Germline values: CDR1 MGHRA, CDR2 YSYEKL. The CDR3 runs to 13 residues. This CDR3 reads CASSQLLVNTIYF.

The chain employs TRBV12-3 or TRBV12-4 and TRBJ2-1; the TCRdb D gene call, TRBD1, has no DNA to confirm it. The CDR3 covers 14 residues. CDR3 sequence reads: CASRGELRNNEQFF.

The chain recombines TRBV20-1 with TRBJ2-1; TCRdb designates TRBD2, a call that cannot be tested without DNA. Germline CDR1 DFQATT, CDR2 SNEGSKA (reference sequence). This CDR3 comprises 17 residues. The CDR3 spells CSARETSGGPSYNEQFF.

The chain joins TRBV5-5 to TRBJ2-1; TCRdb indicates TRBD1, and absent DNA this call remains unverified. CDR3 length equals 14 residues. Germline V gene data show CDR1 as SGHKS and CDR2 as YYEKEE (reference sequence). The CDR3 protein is CASSSRGRHNEQFF.

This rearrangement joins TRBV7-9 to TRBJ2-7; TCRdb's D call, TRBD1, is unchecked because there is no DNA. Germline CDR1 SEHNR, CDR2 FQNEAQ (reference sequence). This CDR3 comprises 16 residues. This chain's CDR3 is CASSLGSTGGLYEQYF. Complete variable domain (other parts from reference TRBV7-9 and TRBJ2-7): DTGVSQNPRHKITKRGQNVTFRCDPISEHNRLYWYRQTLGQGPEFLTYFQNEAQLEKSRLLSDRFSAERPKGSFSTLEIQRTEQGDSAMYLCASSLGSTGGLYEQYFGPGTRLTVT.

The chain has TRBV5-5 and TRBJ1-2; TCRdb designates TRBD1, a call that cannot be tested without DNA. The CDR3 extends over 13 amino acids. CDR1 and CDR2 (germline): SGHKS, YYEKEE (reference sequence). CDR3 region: CASSFDIGQAAPF.

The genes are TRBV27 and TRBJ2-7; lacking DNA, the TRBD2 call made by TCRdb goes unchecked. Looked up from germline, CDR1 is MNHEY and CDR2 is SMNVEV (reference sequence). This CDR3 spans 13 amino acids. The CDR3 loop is CASRPLALYEQYF.

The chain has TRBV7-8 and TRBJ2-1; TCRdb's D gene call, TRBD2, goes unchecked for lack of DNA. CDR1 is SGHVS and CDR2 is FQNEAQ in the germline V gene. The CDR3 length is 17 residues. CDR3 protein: CASSLVLSGSGAAEQFF.

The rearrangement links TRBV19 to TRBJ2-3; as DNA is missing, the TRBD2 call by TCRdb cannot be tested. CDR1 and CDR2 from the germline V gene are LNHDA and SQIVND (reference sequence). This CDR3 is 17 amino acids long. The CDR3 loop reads CASSILGTGTLTDTQYF.

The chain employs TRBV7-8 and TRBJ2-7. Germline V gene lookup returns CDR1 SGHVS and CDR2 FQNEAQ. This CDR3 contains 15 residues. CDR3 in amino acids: CASSPMEISDYEQYF.

The CDR3 region is CSARDPRSGRNNEQFF. The chain couples TRBV20-1 to TRBJ2-1; as DNA is missing, the TRBD1 call by TCRdb cannot be tested. The CDR3 is 16 amino acids. The germline V gene has CDR1 DFQATT and CDR2 SNEGSKA (reference sequence).

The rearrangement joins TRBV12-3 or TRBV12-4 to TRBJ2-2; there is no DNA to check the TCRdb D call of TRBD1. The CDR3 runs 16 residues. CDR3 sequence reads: CASSPPRLANTGELFF.

Here the CDR3 reads CATSKGRETQYF. The gene calls are TRBV24-1 and TRBJ2-5. Germline V gene data show CDR1 as KGHDR and CDR2 as SFDVKD. This CDR3 has 12 residues.

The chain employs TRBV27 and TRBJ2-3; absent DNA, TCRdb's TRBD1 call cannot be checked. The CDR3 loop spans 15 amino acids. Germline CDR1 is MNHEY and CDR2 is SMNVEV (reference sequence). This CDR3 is CASSSWGIVADTQYF.

CDR3: CASSLVNGGNTEAFF. This chain joins TRBV11-2 and TRBJ1-1; TCRdb's D gene call, TRBD1, goes unchecked for lack of DNA. Germline CDR1 SGHAT, CDR2 FQNNGV. CDR3 length: 15 residues.

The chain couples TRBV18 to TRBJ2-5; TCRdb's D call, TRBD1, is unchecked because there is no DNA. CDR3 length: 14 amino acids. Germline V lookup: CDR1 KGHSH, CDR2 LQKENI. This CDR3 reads CASSPGTLVKTQYF. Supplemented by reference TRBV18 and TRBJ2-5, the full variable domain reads NAGVMQNPRHLVRRRGQEARLRCSPMKGHSHVYWYRQLPEEGLKFMVYLQKENIIDESGMPKERFSAEFPKEGPSILRIQQVVRGDSAAYFCASSPGTLVKTQYFGPGTRLLVL.